This T cell receptor (beta chain) was identified during a study of blood T cell repertoires in COVID-19. Background on the study: Sites across the United States, Italy and Spain contributed samples from acute and convalescent COVID-19. Sources were T cells, B-cell-depleted T cells, or PBMCs; the material itself was cDNA or gDNA.

Cohorts were based on clinical histories the participants reported. How the authors handled the data: Researchers report that nucleated cell counts were estimated from reference gene primer amplification. Measured with immunoSEQ multiplex PCR; TCRdb has only the in-frame clones, and not every one. The V and J calls and clone size are taken from that table; D and trimming were inferred from the DNA. The repertoire holds 500,000 or so clones, with approximately 86% as singletons. The length of the CDR3 is 15 residues. The genes are TRBV21-1 and TRBJ1-2. TRBV21-1 is a documented pseudogene. This clonotype was obtained from a woman aged 18-35 years who had recovered from COVID-19. Input material: PBMCs or T cells enriched from blood (not recorded which). The DNA of the CDR3 is TGTGCCAGCAGCAAAGAAAGAGTCCCTAACTATGGCTACACCTTC. Encoded protein: CASSKERVPNYGYTF.